These 11 T cell receptor beta chains were sequenced from one sample in a study of preoperative IRX-2 immunotherapy in early breast cancer. Treatment: preoperative locoregional IRX-2 cytokine immunotherapy. TCRdb's copy holds only in-frame clones and misses some; the assay was immunoSEQ multiplex PCR. The sample carries 35,000 to 40,000 clones, 80% to 90% recorded once. The starting material was lymph node tissue, obtained after IRX-2 immunotherapy. Receptor source: a human donor with breast cancer.

This clone was recorded a few times. V gene TRBV4-1 combines with J gene TRBJ1-2; tentatively, D is TRBD1 (6 bases). Germline V gene data show CDR1 as MGHRA and CDR2 as YSYEKL. CDR3 length: 15 residues. Trimming cost V 3 bases and J 7 bases, with 18 bases left between them. The CDR3 coding sequence is TGCGCCAGCAGCCAGGTATCCGGGACACCAGCTGGCTACACCTTC. Translating it yields CASSQVSGTPAGYTF.

The chain couples TRBV11-3 to TRBJ2-5; 9 bases map to TRBD2. This CDR3 contains 15 residues. Germline assignment: CDR1 SGHNT and CDR2 YENEEA. Losses at the gene ends were 3 bases for V and 5 bases for J; bases not matched to a gene: 7. CDR3 residues: CASSFGSGGLETQYF. The CDR3 DNA reads TGTGCCAGCAGCTTTGGTAGCGGGGGACTCGAGACCCAGTACTTC. Complete variable domain (other parts from reference TRBV11-3 and TRBJ2-5): EAGVVQSPRYKIIEKKQPVAFWCNPISGHNTLYWYLQNLGQGPELLIRYENEEAVDDSQLPKDRFSAERLKGVDSTLKIQPAELGDSAVYLCASSFGSGGLETQYFGPGTRLLVL.

This clone occurred a few times. The chain is built from TRBV14 and TRBJ2-7; D gene ambiguous. V was shortened by 4 bases and J by 3 bases, with 13 bases between the two germline ends. The CDR3 length is 14 residues. The V gene's germline CDR1 is SGHDN and CDR2 FVKESK. As DNA, the CDR3 is TGTGCCAGCAGCCGGGTACCGGCCCTCTACGAGCAGTACTTC. It encodes CASSRVPALYEQYF.

V is TRBV11-3 and J is TRBJ1-5; tentative D call: TRBD1 (5 bases). In germline, CDR1 is SGHNT, CDR2 YENEEA. The CDR3 loop spans 17 amino acids. The ends were cut back, 5 bases at V and 0 bases at J, with 17 bases in the middle. The CDR3 DNA is TGTGCCAGCAGCCCGGGGATGGTAGGGGTTAGCAATCAGCCCCAGCATTTT. Protein product: CASSPGMVGVSNQPQHF.

The chain links TRBV7-5 to TRBJ2-3; the D call in the table, TRBD1, was not verified against the DNA. TRBV7-5 is shown as a pseudogene. The CDR3 spans 15 residues. The CDR3 DNA reads TGTGCCAGCAGCTCACGGACAGGGGAGACAGATACGCAGTATTTT. Protein sequence: CASSSRTGETDTQYF.

Concerning this clone itself: Its ends do not fully match the called genes, so a read error is possible. The chain couples TRBV6-8 to TRBJ2-7, with 7 positions matching TRBD1. Germline V gene lookup returns CDR1 MNHGY and CDR2 SAAAGT. This CDR3 has 16 amino acids. The CDR3 DNA sequence: TGTGCCATCAGTGACTTTTTTCGGGACAGCACCTACGAGCAGTACTTC. Translating gives CAISDFFRDSTYEQYF.

The chain uses TRBV14 and TRBJ2-5; D is unclear. Germline V gene sequence: CDR1 SGHDN, CDR2 FVKESK. The V gene lost 3 bases and the J gene lost 5 bases, with 16 bases spanning the gap. The CDR3 runs to 15 residues. Here the CDR3 reads CASSQGVWYGETQYF. The DNA of the CDR3 is TGTGCCAGCAGCCAGGGTGTCTGGTACGGGGAGACCCAGTACTTC.

J is TRBJ1-5 and V is TRBV15; D might be TRBD1 (5 bases). Germline V lookup: CDR1 LNHNV, CDR2 YYDKDF (reference sequence). The CDR3 loop spans 14 amino acids. V was cut by 3 bases and J by 9 bases, with 15 bases left in between. CDR3 sequence: CATSSHRPDRPQHF. CDR3 nucleotides: TGTGCCACCAGCAGCCACAGGCCGGACCGGCCCCAGCATTTT.

This clone has more than one count but fewer than ten. The rearrangement uses TRBV16 and TRBJ1-1; no clear D. Deletions cut 4 bases from V and 11 bases from J, with 17 bases between. The CDR3 is made up of 13 amino acids. The germline gives CDR1 KGHSY, CDR2 FQNENV. DNA of the CDR3: TGTGCCAGCAGCCCGAACGTCGCGATAGGGGCTTTCTTT. It translates to CASSPNVAIGAFF.

V is TRBV28 and J is TRBJ2-7; TRBD1 aligns across 9 bases. The CDR3 contains 15 residues. Germline loops: CDR1 MDHEN, CDR2 SYDVKM. With V trimmed by 6 bases and J by 5 bases, 11 bases remained unmatched. The CDR3 DNA reads TGTGCCAGCAGCCAAATCGGGACAGGGAGGGACGAGCAGTACTTC. The encoded protein is CASSQIGTGRDEQYF.

The table lists this clone with a few counts. The CDR3 loop reads CAIRVGQQETQYF. The CDR3 DNA follows: TGTGCCATCAGGGTGGGACAGCAAGAGACCCAGTACTTC. The chain links TRBV6-8 to TRBJ2-5; 7 positions match TRBD1. Germline CDR1 reads MNHGY; CDR2 reads SAAAGT. The CDR3 is 13 amino acids. V gave up 10 bases and J gave up 2 bases; unmatched junction bases: 7.